Following are 23 T cell receptor beta chains from one sample sequenced in a study of spatial heterogeneity in lung cancer. Study-level findings and limits: One measure, the expanded intratumoral alpha and beta TCR count, tracked tumor mutation counts.

TCRdb analysed the 5' RACE reads with MiXCR anew, one entry per CDR3 protein. This sample has fewer than 15,000 distinct CDR3 sequences, with approximately 3% found just once. As to time point: sample taken at primary tumor resection. These TCRs are of unknown antigen specificity. The source was lung tumor tissue, collected at surgery. These receptors all stem from a male donor with early-stage non-small cell lung cancer.

In this sample, this clonotype turned up many times. The genes are TRBV9 and TRBJ2-3; D uncertain. Trimming removed 4 bases at V and 4 bases at J, with 16 bases between. The CDR3 consists of 15 residues. Germline V gene sequence: CDR1 SGDLS, CDR2 YYNGEE. The CDR3 here is CASSLRVPGPDTQYF. In DNA, the CDR3 is TGTGCCAGCAGCCTCCGGGTCCCGGGCCCAGATACGCAGTATTTT.

There are a few counts of this clonotype. A much larger clonotype is one base distant, so this may be a read error. V and J are TRBV19 and TRBJ1-5; 10 nucleotides match TRBD1. This CDR3 has 14 residues. Germline CDR1 reads LNHDA; CDR2 reads SQIVND (reference sequence). This CDR3 reads CASGKTGGNQPQNF. DNA for the CDR3: TGTGCCAGTGGAAAGACAGGGGGCAATCAGCCCCAGAATTTT. The full variable domain, with the rest looked up from reference TRBV19 and TRBJ1-5, is DGGITQSPKYLFRKEGQNVTLSCEQNLNHDAMYWYRQDPGQGLRLIYYSQIVNDFQKGDIAEGYSVSREKKESFPLTVTSAQKNPTAFYLCASGKTGGNQPQNFGDGTRLSIL.

This clonotype is categorized as medium-sized. J is TRBJ1-6 and V is TRBV28, with D unclear. This CDR3 has 14 amino acids. Germline CDR1 is MDHEN and CDR2 is SYDVKM. V lost 6 bases, J lost 10 bases, and 16 bases lay in between. The DNA for the CDR3 is TGTGCCAGCAGAGAGGACCCCGTAATCTCACCCCTCCACTTT. Protein sequence: CASREDPVISPLHF.

This clonotype came up many times. The CDR3 coding sequence is TGTGCCAGCAGTGAAATAATAGGACAGGGGTCCACCGGGGAGCTGTTTTTT. This encodes CASSEIIGQGSTGELFF. The J gene is TRBJ2-2, the V gene TRBV6-1; TRBD1 matches 9 bases. This CDR3 is 17 amino acids long. Trimming cost V 2 bases and J 4 bases; bases outside gene matches: 8. Germline lookup yields CDR1 MNHNS and CDR2 SASEGT.

Many counts were recorded for this clonotype. V and J are TRBV15 and TRBJ2-5; D ambiguous. The CDR3 runs to 13 residues. Germline-derived CDR1 and CDR2 are LNHNV and YYDKDF (reference sequence). Between the trimmed V and J ends, which lost 0 bases and 5 bases, there was a span of 7 bases. The CDR3: CATSRDGMETQYF. The CDR3 nucleotides read TGTGCCACCAGCAGAGATGGTATGGAGACCCAGTACTTC.

This clonotype was picked up many times. The chain is built from TRBV29-1 and TRBJ2-7; TRBD2 matches 8 bases. The CDR3 is 13 amino acids. V trimming: 4 bases; J trimming: 2 bases; junction bases outside the gene matches: 4. Germline-derived CDR1 and CDR2 are SQVTM and ANQGSEA. CDR3 DNA: TGCAGCGTTGTGCTAGCGGGTACCTACGAGCAGTACTTC. It translates to CSVVLAGTYEQYF.

Ten or more counts support this clonotype. The J gene is TRBJ1-4, the V gene TRBV20-1; no definite D call. The ends were cut back, 0 bases at V and 3 bases at J, with 11 bases in the middle. This CDR3 is built from 15 residues. Germline CDR1 is DFQATT and CDR2 is SNEGSKA (reference sequence). The DNA for the CDR3 is TGCAGTGCTAGAGATCATGCAAGATCTAATGAAAAACTGTTTTTT. It translates to CSARDHARSNEKLFF.

This clonotype is termed medium-sized. This chain links TRBV23-1 with TRBJ2-7, with no clear D. TRBV23-1 falls under the ORF class, with uncertain function. Trimming took 0 bases from V and 0 from J, leaving 9 bases between them. CDR3 length: 15 amino acids. CDR3 sequence: CASSQSGHSSYEQYF. CDR3 in DNA: TGCGCCAGCAGTCAATCCGGTCACAGCTCCTACGAGCAGTACTTC.

This clonotype is medium-sized (0.01 to 0.1%) by share. This sequence joins TRBV20-1 and TRBJ1-5; 8 bases are shared with TRBD1. Losses at the gene ends were 1 base for V and 3 bases for J; bases not matched to a gene: 5. Germline lookup yields CDR1 DFQATT and CDR2 SNEGSKA (reference sequence). The CDR3 contains 15 residues. The CDR3 sequence is CSARVPRGPNQPQHF. The DNA for the CDR3 is TGCAGTGCTAGAGTCCCCAGGGGGCCCAATCAGCCCCAGCATTTT.

This clonotype occurred many times. The V gene is TRBV20-1, the J gene TRBJ1-4; D gene ambiguous. V dropped 0 bases and J dropped 7 bases, with 12 bases sitting between them. The germline gives CDR1 DFQATT, CDR2 SNEGSKA (reference sequence). This CDR3 comprises 14 residues. CDR3 sequence (DNA): TGCAGTGCTAGAGATCAAGGTTTTCGTGAAAAACTGTTTTTT. Translating gives CSARDQGFREKLFF.

This clonotype has ten or more counts. The chain has TRBV7-8 and TRBJ1-5, with a tentative D call TRBD1 (6 bases). The V gene lost 1 base and the J gene lost 8 bases, with 9 bases spanning the gap. The CDR3 sequence is 13 residues long. Looked up from germline, CDR1 is SGHVS and CDR2 is FQNEAQ. The CDR3: CASSLGGREPQHF. DNA of the CDR3: TGTGCCAGCAGCTTAGGGGGGCGGGAGCCCCAGCATTTT.

This clonotype was found many times. The chain couples TRBV2 to TRBJ1-4; 8 nucleotides align to TRBD1. Germline V lookup: CDR1 SNHLY, CDR2 FYNNEI. The CDR3 loop spans 13 amino acids. Losses at the gene ends were 8 bases for V and 8 bases for J; bases not matched to a gene: 7. The CDR3 loop reads CASCRGQGEKLFF. CDR3 in DNA: TGTGCCAGCTGCAGGGGGCAAGGCGAAAAACTGTTTTTT.

This clonotype was seen ten or more times. This chain joins TRBV6-5 and TRBJ2-5; 7 bases align to TRBD2. This CDR3 comprises 14 residues. CDR1 MNHEY and CDR2 SVGAGI come from the germline V gene. With 5 bases clipped from V and 1 base from J, the junction kept 4 bases outside the gene matches. CDR3: CASSRSGAQETQYF. Here the CDR3 DNA reads TGTGCCAGCAGTAGGAGCGGGGCCCAAGAGACCCAGTACTTC.

This clonotype ranks as medium-sized. V gene TRBV30 combines with J gene TRBJ2-7; D ambiguous. Germline V gives CDR1 GTSNPN, CDR2 SVGIG (reference sequence). This CDR3 is built from 13 residues. V shed 7 bases and J shed 3 bases, with 16 bases lying between them. CDR3 sequence (DNA): TGTGCCTACAAAGAAAAAAGTAACTACGAGCAGTACTTC. Encoded protein: CAYKEKSNYEQYF.

This chain uses TRBV11-2 with TRBJ2-7; D remains ambiguous. The CDR3 runs to 13 residues. V shed 0 bases and J shed 6 bases, with 9 bases lying between them. Germline V gives CDR1 SGHAT, CDR2 FQNNGV. The CDR3 spells CASSLDISGEQYF. CDR3 DNA sequence: TGTGCCAGCAGCTTAGATATTTCGGGCGAGCAGTACTTC. The full variable domain, completed using reference TRBV11-2 and TRBJ2-7, is EAGVAQSPRYKIIEKRQSVAFWCNPISGHATLYWYQQILGQGPKLLIQFQNNGVVDDSQLPKDRFSAERLKGVDSTLKIQPAKLEDSAVYLCASSLDISGEQYFGPGTRLTVT.

This clonotype was observed at least ten times. The J gene is TRBJ1-6, the V gene TRBV25-1, with D maybe TRBD1 (5 bases). This CDR3 spans 14 amino acids. Per the germline V gene, CDR1 is MGHDK and CDR2 is SYGVNS. The ends were cut back, 5 bases at V and 1 base at J, with 6 bases in the middle. CDR3 in DNA: TGTGCCAGCAGTCAGGGATCCTATAATTCACCCCTCCACTTT. Its translation: CASSQGSYNSPLHF.

This clonotype was counted at least ten times. The CDR3 coding sequence is TGTGCCAGCAGCTTGGGACTCGGGCTGGCGGAGACCCAGTACTTC. Its translation: CASSLGLGLAETQYF. The chain carries TRBV11-2 and TRBJ2-5, with a tentative D call TRBD2 (6 bases). Per germline, CDR1 SGHAT and CDR2 FQNNGV. Trimming removed 3 bases at V and 5 bases at J, with 16 bases between. The CDR3 runs 15 residues. The full variable domain, its missing parts supplied by reference TRBV11-2 and TRBJ2-5, is EAGVAQSPRYKIIEKRQSVAFWCNPISGHATLYWYQQILGQGPKLLIQFQNNGVVDDSQLPKDRFSAERLKGVDSTLKIQPAKLEDSAVYLCASSLGLGLAETQYFGPGTRLLVL.

By sample fraction, this clonotype is medium-sized. The J gene is TRBJ2-7, the V gene TRBV6-5; D call uncertain. The CDR3 loop spans 16 amino acids. V lost 4 bases, J lost 0 bases, and 16 bases lay in between. Germline V gene lookup returns CDR1 MNHEY and CDR2 SVGAGI. The CDR3 region is CASSSNVKAGSYEQYF. The CDR3, as DNA: TGTGCCAGCAGTTCGAATGTTAAGGCTGGCTCCTACGAGCAGTACTTC.

This clonotype was picked up many times. The V call is TRBV7-9, the J call TRBJ2-5, with a possible D match to TRBD1 (5 bases). This CDR3 comprises 12 residues. The germline V gene encodes CDR1 SEHNR and CDR2 FQNEAQ (reference sequence). V was shortened by 5 bases and J by 8 bases, with 12 bases between the two germline ends. As DNA, the CDR3 is TGTGCCAGCAGCCATGCAGGGCAAACCCAGTACTTC. It codes for CASSHAGQTQYF.

Turning to this clonotype: One junction end does not reproduce the germline sequence, and a read error may be involved. The chain links TRBV6-1 to TRBJ1-5; D is undetermined. Looked up from germline, CDR1 is MNHNS and CDR2 is SASEGT. The CDR3 sequence is 13 residues long. The CDR3: CAGSEVTNQPQHF. In nucleotides, the CDR3 is TGTGCCGGCAGTGAAGTGACGAATCAGCCCCAGCATTTT.

This clonotype has ten or more counts. This chain links TRBV4-2 with TRBJ2-7; no definite D call. The germline V gene encodes CDR1 LGHNA and CDR2 YNFKEQ. The CDR3 is 15 residues long. V was cut by 1 base and J by 0 bases, with 10 bases left in between. The DNA for the CDR3 is TGTGCCAGCAGCCAAGGCGTAACGAACTCCTACGAGCAGTACTTC. It codes for CASSQGVTNSYEQYF.

This clonotype has a count of ten or more. The CDR3 loop reads CASSFDRADGYTF. CDR3 nucleotides: TGTGCCAGCAGCTTTGACAGGGCGGATGGCTACACCTTC. J is TRBJ1-2 and V is TRBV7-3, with 7 bases fitting TRBD1. Losses at the gene ends were 3 bases for V and 6 bases for J; bases not matched to a gene: 4. The CDR3 sequence is 13 residues long. CDR1 and CDR2 (germline): SGHTA, FQGTGA.

This clonotype was seen many times. J is TRBJ2-3 and V is TRBV4-2, with TRBD2 matching over 8 bases. The CDR3 has 17 residues. Germline values: CDR1 LGHNA, CDR2 YNFKEQ. V dropped 4 bases and J dropped 2; count of bases not matched to a gene: 11. The CDR3 sequence is CASSPPSAGGHTDTQYF. CDR3 in DNA: TGTGCCAGCAGCCCCCCGAGCGCGGGGGGACACACAGATACGCAGTATTTT.